Each of the 18 T cell receptor beta chains below was sequenced from the same sample in a study of T-cell memory formation after mild COVID-19. One entry per CDR3 protein, called by TCRdb with MiXCR from the 5' RACE reads. This sample has about 290,000 distinct CDR3 sequences; about 16% occur once, and the top ten carry around 23%. The material sequenced was PBMCs or a T cell subset sorted from them (not recorded which). These receptors were collected from a man younger than 35 who had mild COVID-19 (a few samples of this study predate the infection). Cell type and time point are not known.

The sample holds a few counts of this clonotype. The chain recombines TRBV6-2 or TRBV6-3 with TRBJ2-3; no firm D call. Trimming took 5 bases from V and 6 from J, leaving 6 bases between them. The CDR3 extends over 11 amino acids. Germline CDR1 reads MNHEY; CDR2 reads SVGEGT. The CDR3 spells CASSHLDTQYF. CDR3 sequence (DNA): TGTGCCAGCAGTCACCTCGATACGCAGTATTTT.

This clonotype has only a few counts. This chain uses TRBV5-1 with TRBJ2-7, with 8 bases aligning to TRBD1. Looked up from germline, CDR1 is SGHRS and CDR2 is YFSETQ. The CDR3 is made up of 14 amino acids. V was pared by 3 bases and J by 4 bases, with 6 bases of the junction left unmatched. CDR3 DNA: TGCGCCAGCAGCTCCGACAGGGGACGGTACGAGCAGTACTTC. It encodes CASSSDRGRYEQYF.

V gene TRBV25-1 combines with J gene TRBJ2-3; D is undetermined. Germline V CDR1 and CDR2: MGHDK, SYGVNS. The CDR3 length is 14 residues. The V gene lost 1 base and the J gene lost 0 bases, with 5 bases spanning the gap. CDR3: CASSESGSTDTQYF. The CDR3 DNA reads as TGTGCCAGCAGTGAATCAGGCAGCACAGATACGCAGTATTTT.

This chain joins TRBV25-1 and TRBJ1-2, with D maybe TRBD1 (5 bases). V dropped 0 bases and J dropped 4 bases, with 12 bases sitting between them. Germline loops: CDR1 MGHDK, CDR2 SYGVNS. This CDR3 has 15 residues. This chain's CDR3 is CASSEYHRPSYGYTF. The CDR3 DNA sequence: TGTGCCAGCAGTGAATACCACAGGCCTTCCTATGGCTACACCTTC.

This rearrangement joins TRBV7-2 to TRBJ2-3, with D unclear. The CDR3 is made up of 12 amino acids. The V gene lost 5 bases and the J gene lost 7 bases, with 10 bases spanning the gap. Germline CDR1 and CDR2: SGHTA and FQGNSA. The CDR3 spells CASSLLGNTQYF. In nucleotides, the CDR3 is TGTGCCAGCAGCCTCCTTGGTAATACGCAGTATTTT. The complete variable domain, with remaining parts taken from reference TRBV7-2 and TRBJ2-3, reads GAGVSQSPSNKVTEKGKDVELRCDPISGHTALYWYRQSLGQGLEFLIYFQGNSAPDKSGLPSDRFSAERTGGSVSTLTIQRTQQEDSAVYLCASSLLGNTQYFGPGTRLTVL.

The J gene is TRBJ2-7, the V gene TRBV7-8; D may be TRBD2 (6 bases). Germline CDR1 is SGHVS and CDR2 is FQNEAQ. Trimming pared 1 base from V and 2 bases from J, leaving 12 bases between. This CDR3 is built from 15 residues. The CDR3 bases are TGTGCCAGCAGCTTAGAGCCGGGACTCACCTACGAGCAGTACGTC. It is translated as CASSLEPGLTYEQYV.

There are a few counts of this clonotype. The rearrangement uses TRBV7-2 and TRBJ2-2, with D perhaps matching TRBD2 (5 bases). Germline CDR1 SGHTA, CDR2 FQGNSA. Trimming pared 2 bases from V and 12 bases from J, leaving 13 bases between. The CDR3 sequence is 13 residues long. The CDR3 DNA follows: TGTGCCAGCAGCTTACGACGGGGTTGGAAGCTGTTTTTT. Residues: CASSLRRGWKLFF.

The sample holds a few counts of this clonotype. In DNA form, the CDR3 reads TGTGCCAGCAGCGTAATCGACAGTAACACTGAAGCTTTCTTT. Its translation: CASSVIDSNTEAFF. The V and J genes are TRBV9 and TRBJ1-1; D may be TRBD1 (5 bases). Per germline, CDR1 SGDLS and CDR2 YYNGEE. The CDR3 runs to 14 residues. Trimming removed 1 base from V and 2 bases from J, with 9 bases in between.

This clonotype was detected ten times or more. V usage is TRBV5-1 and J usage is TRBJ1-1; tentative D call: TRBD1 (5 bases). Germline lookup yields CDR1 SGHRS and CDR2 YFSETQ. Trimming left V 4 bases short and J 1 base short, with 20 bases between. This CDR3 region has 17 residues. DNA for the CDR3: TGCGCCAGCAGCGTGGGACTCACCCCTGAGGGGAACACTGAAGCTTTCTTT. Translating it yields CASSVGLTPEGNTEAFF.

This clonotype was seen a handful of times. This rearrangement joins TRBV5-1 to TRBJ1-4; the D gene is possibly TRBD1 (6 bases). Germline values: CDR1 SGHRS, CDR2 YFSETQ. This CDR3 spans 14 amino acids. The V gene lost 2 bases and the J gene lost 8 bases, with 13 bases spanning the gap. The CDR3 nucleotides read TGCGCCAGCAGCTTCGACAGGTCGGAGGAAAAACTGTTTTTT. Its protein product is CASSFDRSEEKLFF.

In its sample, this clonotype was seen a few times. The chain recombines TRBV7-2 with TRBJ2-4; 10 nucleotides line up with TRBD2. J was trimmed by 0 bases and V by 5 bases; bases with no gene match: 7. The CDR3 contains 17 residues. CDR1 and CDR2 from the germline V gene are SGHTA and FQGNSA. CDR3: CASSGRTSGGAKNIQYF. The DNA for the CDR3 is TGTGCCAGCAGCGGACGGACTAGCGGAGGAGCCAAAAACATTCAGTACTTC.

The V and J genes are TRBV11-2 and TRBJ1-1, with D maybe TRBD1 (5 bases). The CDR3 has 17 amino acids. From germline, CDR1 is SGHAT and CDR2 FQNNGV. V lost 0 bases to trimming and J lost 4 bases, with 18 bases between them. CDR3 DNA: TGTGCCAGCAGCTTAGACGGGGTAAGGACTCAGGGCACTGAAGCTTTCTTT. Translation: CASSLDGVRTQGTEAFF.

The table lists this clonotype with a few counts. This sequence joins TRBV7-2 and TRBJ2-5, with D uncertain. Germline V gene sequence: CDR1 SGHTA, CDR2 FQGNSA. The CDR3 contains 13 residues. V dropped 5 bases and J dropped 1 base, with 8 bases sitting between them. Here the CDR3 DNA reads TGTGCCAGCAGCCTAGTTATCCAAGAGACCCAGTACTTC. Translated, it gives CASSLVIQETQYF.

V is TRBV6-1 and J is TRBJ2-1, with 9 bases matching TRBD1. Germline assignment: CDR1 MNHNS and CDR2 SASEGT. CDR3 length: 12 residues. Trimming took 6 bases from V and 9 from J; bases not matched to a gene: 3. The CDR3 bases are TGTGCCAGCAGACAGGGGGCAGTTGAGCAGTTCTTC. It translates to CASRQGAVEQFF.

The chain couples TRBV11-2 to TRBJ1-1; possibly TRBD1 for D (5 bases). The CDR3 has 14 residues. Germline V gives CDR1 SGHAT, CDR2 FQNNGV. Trimming cost V 3 bases and J 5 bases, with 13 bases left between them. Written as DNA, the CDR3 is TGTGCCAGCAGCTTTCAGGGAGATGGGACTGAAGCTTTCTTT. This sequence encodes CASSFQGDGTEAFF.

There are a few counts of this clonotype. V usage is TRBV4-1 and J usage is TRBJ2-5; D is uncertain. Germline loops: CDR1 MGHRA, CDR2 YSYEKL. V lost 1 base and J 4 bases, leaving 10 bases between the germline ends. CDR3 length: 14 residues. Written as DNA, the CDR3 is TGCGCCAGCAGCCAAGTTGGGGTCCGAGAGACCCAGTACTTC. This gives the protein CASSQVGVRETQYF.

The V call is TRBV6-5, the J call TRBJ1-1, with D hard to call. Germline assignment: CDR1 MNHEY and CDR2 SVGAGI. There are 15 residues in the CDR3. Trimming shortened V by 0 bases and J by 10 bases, and 18 bases separated the two germline ends. CDR3 bases: TGTGCCAGCAGTTACTCGGGCCGAGGGCCCGGAGGAGCTTTCTTT. This translates into CASSYSGRGPGGAFF.

This clonotype has just a few counts. This rearrangement joins TRBV5-1 to TRBJ2-3; TRBD2 aligns across 7 bases. CDR3 length: 17 residues. V was pared by 0 bases and J by 3 bases, with 10 bases of the junction left unmatched. Germline V lookup: CDR1 SGHRS, CDR2 YFSETQ. As DNA, the CDR3 is TGCGCCAGCAGCTTGGGGTCGGGACTACTTCTTACAGATACGCAGTATTTT. Its translation is CASSLGSGLLLTDTQYF.